This T cell receptor beta chain is from a study of shared clonotypes between healthy human individuals. V lost 5 bases to trimming and J lost 2 bases, with 2 bases between them. This CDR3 contains 11 residues. CDR1 is SGHTA, CDR2 FQGNSA, per germline. Sorted-subset replicate PCRs used 150 to 200 ng DNA, some 30,000 T cell genomes. Libraries were prepared by immunoSEQ multiplex PCR; TCRdb keeps only in-frame clonotypes and omits some of them. The data show over a million clones, 95% to 97% seen once. The study separated CD4+ cells into CD45RA+ naive and CD45RA-negative memory subsets. This clone has a single count.

Sequencing was performed on naive CD4+ T cells sorted from blood. Noted subset: CD45RA+ positively selected. This TCR was recovered from a young man in good health. This sequence joins TRBV7-2 and TRBJ2-3; no clear D gene. CDR3: CASSHTDTQYF. DNA of the CDR3: TGTGCCAGCAGCCACACAGATACGCAGTATTTT.